This T cell receptor (beta chain) was sequenced during a study of CD8 T cells in ankylosing spondylitis. V gave up 3 bases and J gave up 6 bases; unmatched junction bases: 5. This CDR3 contains 13 residues. Germline V gene lookup returns CDR1 LGHNA and CDR2 YSLEER. TCRdb re-called the 5' RACE reads through MiXCR, storing one row per CDR3 protein. The sample has 200,000 or so distinct CDR3 sequences; roughly 18% are singletons. At least ten counts were recorded for this clonotype. Input material: blood, either unsorted or a sorted T cell fraction (not recorded which). The J gene is TRBJ2-7, the V gene TRBV4-3; 7 nucleotides line up with TRBD1. The receptor's source is a male donor aged 10-35 years with ankylosing spondylitis or in good health (not recorded which). The CDR3 here is CASSQRGQTEQYF. In DNA form, the CDR3 reads TGCGCCAGCAGCCAGAGGGGACAGACCGAGCAGTACTTC.